Listed below are T cell receptor beta chains from one sample, sequenced in a study of early T cells in non-severe SARS-CoV-2 infection. A single record per CDR3 protein comes from TCRdb applying MiXCR to the 5' RACE reads. The sample includes fewer than 60,000 distinct CDR3 sequences, roughly 4% of them seen just once. The sequencing sample was made of whole blood. Receptor source: an adult who was a healthcare worker with PCR-confirmed SARS-CoV-2 infection or an uninfected control (not recorded which). CDR3s include the opening cysteine and the closing phenylalanine or tryptophan. A D gene is named only where the DNA matches it firmly. Some rows have no size entry. The others give once, few or many, or a class for an expanded clone.

D gene: NA; V gene: TRBV4-1; J gene: TRBJ2-7; clone size: many; CDR3 DNA: TGCGCCAGCAGCCTCGCGCCGGGCGGGTCCTCCTACGAGCAGTACTTC; CDR3 protein: CASSLAPGGSSYEQYF
D gene: TRBD2; V gene: TRBV7-9; J gene: TRBJ2-3; clone size: many; CDR3 DNA: TGTGCCAGCAGCCCGACCGGACTAGCGGGATTTTGGGATACGCAGTATTTT; CDR3 protein: CASSPTGLAGFWDTQYF
D gene: NA; V gene: TRBV11-2; J gene: TRBJ2-5; clone size: few; CDR3 DNA: TGTGCCAGCAGCTTAGGTATCGGGGGCCGACAAGAGACCCAGTACTTC; CDR3 protein: CASSLGIGGRQETQYF
D gene: TRBD1; V gene: TRBV7-3; J gene: TRBJ2-1; clone size: NA; CDR3 DNA: TGTGCCAGCAGCTTAGCAGGGGGTGACTATGAGCAGTTCTTC; CDR3 protein: CASSLAGGDYEQFF
D gene: NA; V gene: TRBV14; J gene: TRBJ2-2; clone size: many; CDR3 DNA: TGTGCCAGCAGTAAGCCCCTTCTCACCGGGGAGCTGTTTTTT; CDR3 protein: CASSKPLLTGELFF
D gene: NA; V gene: TRBV6-1; J gene: TRBJ2-1; clone size: many; CDR3 DNA: TGTGCCAGCATGGGGACGGGCTCCTACAATGAGCAGTTCTTC; CDR3 protein: CASMGTGSYNEQFF
D gene: NA; V gene: TRBV29-1; J gene: TRBJ2-3; clone size: many; CDR3 DNA: TGCAGCGTTGAAGAAGAACAAGGGCGAACAGATACGCAGTATTTT; CDR3 protein: CSVEEEQGRTDTQYF
D gene: TRBD1; V gene: TRBV19; J gene: TRBJ1-5; clone size: NA; CDR3 DNA: TGTGCCAGTAGTGAGACAGGGACCGGGCAGCCCCAGCATTTT; CDR3 protein: CASSETGTGQPQHF
D gene: NA; V gene: TRBV19; J gene: TRBJ1-4; clone size: NA; CDR3 DNA: NA; CDR3 protein: CAVTNRDRIMKNCFF
D gene: TRBD2; V gene: TRBV19; J gene: TRBJ2-2; clone size: many; CDR3 DNA: TGTGCCAGTAGGGGACTAGCGGAGACCGGGGAGCTGTTTTTT; CDR3 protein: CASRGLAETGELFF
D gene: NA; V gene: TRBV13; J gene: TRBJ2-7; clone size: many; CDR3 DNA: TGTGCCAGCAGCTTAGCAGGCTACGAGCAGTACTTC; CDR3 protein: CASSLAGYEQYF
D gene: TRBD1; V gene: TRBV15; J gene: TRBJ2-7; clone size: many; CDR3 DNA: TGTGCCACCTCGGGACAGGGAGAAGAGCAGTACTTC; CDR3 protein: CATSGQGEEQYF
D gene: NA; V gene: TRBV19; J gene: TRBJ2-2; clone size: NA; CDR3 DNA: TGTGCCAGTAGTTATCCCCCCGGGGAGCTGTTTTTT; CDR3 protein: CASSYPPGELFF
D gene: NA; V gene: TRBV5-1; J gene: TRBJ1-6; clone size: many; CDR3 DNA: TGCGCCACGCACCCGAGGGGACGTCAGAATTCACCCCTCCACTTT; CDR3 protein: CATHPRGRQNSPLHF
D gene: NA; V gene: TRBV7-9; J gene: TRBJ1-1; clone size: many; CDR3 DNA: TGTGCCAGCAGCTTAGGCAGGACAGTCTTAGGCACTGAAGCTTTCTTT; CDR3 protein: CASSLGRTVLGTEAFF
D gene: NA; V gene: TRBV7-9; J gene: TRBJ1-1; clone size: many; CDR3 DNA: TGTGCCAGCAGCCCCACGGGTTTCAACACTGAAGCTTTCTTT; CDR3 protein: CASSPTGFNTEAFF
D gene: NA; V gene: TRBV30; J gene: TRBJ2-1; clone size: many; CDR3 DNA: TGTGCCTGGAGTGTCGTGGGCTCAAGGGAGCAGTTCTTC; CDR3 protein: CAWSVVGSREQFF
D gene: NA; V gene: TRBV6-2/TRBV6-3; J gene: TRBJ1-5; clone size: many; CDR3 DNA: TGTGCCAGCACTTCAGGGTCCCAGCCCCAGCATTTT; CDR3 protein: CASTSGSQPQHF
D gene: TRBD1; V gene: TRBV6-5; J gene: TRBJ2-5; clone size: few; CDR3 DNA: TGTGCCAGCAGTTTCGACAGGGGTGGCCAACAGACCCAGTACTTC; CDR3 protein: CASSFDRGGQQTQYF
D gene: TRBD2; V gene: TRBV5-6; J gene: TRBJ2-7; clone size: NA; CDR3 DNA: TGTGCCAGCAGCTTGGCCACAGCGGGGACCTACGAGCAGTACTTC; CDR3 protein: CASSLATAGTYEQYF
D gene: NA; V gene: TRBV20-1; J gene: TRBJ1-1; clone size: many; CDR3 DNA: TGCAGTGCTAGAGATATTGGCGAGGGGGACAAAGCTTTCTTT; CDR3 protein: CSARDIGEGDKAFF
D gene: TRBD2; V gene: TRBV3-1; J gene: TRBJ2-1; clone size: NA; CDR3 DNA: TGTGCCAGCAGCCAAGACCGACTAGCCGGAAGCTCCTACAATGAGCAGTTCTTC; CDR3 protein: CASSQDRLAGSSYNEQFF
D gene: TRBD1; V gene: TRBV10-3; J gene: TRBJ2-7; clone size: many; CDR3 DNA: TGTGCCATCAGTGAGAGGGACAGCTACTACGAGCAGTACTTC; CDR3 protein: CAISERDSYYEQYF
D gene: NA; V gene: TRBV19; J gene: TRBJ2-7; clone size: many; CDR3 DNA: TGTGCCAGTAGTCCGGGACCGCCTTCCTACGAGCAGTACTTC; CDR3 protein: CASSPGPPSYEQYF
D gene: NA; V gene: TRBV20-1; J gene: TRBJ2-3; clone size: many; CDR3 DNA: TGCAGTGCTAGAGATGCGACTGGCACAGATACGCAGTATTTT; CDR3 protein: CSARDATGTDTQYF
D gene: TRBD1; V gene: TRBV4-2; J gene: TRBJ1-3; clone size: NA; CDR3 DNA: TGTGCCAGCAGCCAGGGGACAGTAGAAAACACCATATATTTT; CDR3 protein: CASSQGTVENTIYF
D gene: NA; V gene: TRBV20-1; J gene: TRBJ2-3; clone size: many; CDR3 DNA: TGCAGTGCTCGACCCCAAAGGGTTGCGACAGATACGCAGTATTTT; CDR3 protein: CSARPQRVATDTQYF
D gene: TRBD2; V gene: TRBV18; J gene: TRBJ2-3; clone size: NA; CDR3 DNA: TGTGCCAGCTCACCATCTTTAGAACTAGCGGAAGGCACAGATACGCAGTATTTT; CDR3 protein: CASSPSLELAEGTDTQYF
D gene: NA; V gene: TRBV7-9; J gene: TRBJ2-6; clone size: many; CDR3 DNA: TGTGCCAGCAGCTTAGTCGTTGGGGCCAACGTCCTGACTTTC; CDR3 protein: CASSLVVGANVLTF
D gene: NA; V gene: TRBV21-1; J gene: TRBJ2-3; clone size: few; CDR3 DNA: TGTGCTAAGAAAGGGGTCCGTCGAACAGGCACAGATACGCAGTATTTT; CDR3 protein: CAKKGVRRTGTDTQYF
D gene: TRBD2; V gene: TRBV20-1; J gene: TRBJ2-3; clone size: NA; CDR3 DNA: TGCAGTGCTAGGTCACTAGCGTATAGGTCTATCACAGATACGCAGTATTTT; CDR3 protein: CSARSLAYRSITDTQYF
D gene: TRBD1; V gene: TRBV24-1; J gene: TRBJ2-3; clone size: NA; CDR3 DNA: TGTGCCACCAGCTTGACAGGGGGGGCCACAGATACGCAGTATTTT; CDR3 protein: CATSLTGGATDTQYF
D gene: NA; V gene: TRBV11-1; J gene: TRBJ1-1; clone size: many; CDR3 DNA: TGTGCCAGCAGTCCTACCAAAGGAGGGGGCACTGAAGCTTTCTTT; CDR3 protein: CASSPTKGGGTEAFF
D gene: NA; V gene: TRBV14; J gene: TRBJ1-1; clone size: many; CDR3 DNA: TGTGCCAGCAGCCAGAACCAGGGGACTGAAGCTTTCTTT; CDR3 protein: CASSQNQGTEAFF
D gene: NA; V gene: TRBV20-1; J gene: TRBJ1-4; clone size: many; CDR3 DNA: TGCAGTGCTAGAATTGTGAATGAAAAACTGTTTTTT; CDR3 protein: CSARIVNEKLFF
D gene: NA; V gene: TRBV20-1; J gene: TRBJ2-7; clone size: NA; CDR3 DNA: TGCAGTGCTCTTCGGGGCTACTACGAGCAGTACTTC; CDR3 protein: CSALRGYYEQYF
D gene: NA; V gene: TRBV15; J gene: TRBJ1-6; clone size: many; CDR3 DNA: TGTGCCACCAGCACGGACACGGAGAATTCACCCCTCCACTTT; CDR3 protein: CATSTDTENSPLHF
D gene: NA; V gene: TRBV12-5; J gene: TRBJ1-1; clone size: medium-sized; CDR3 DNA: TGTGCTAGTGGCCCACCAGCTTTCTTT; CDR3 protein: CASGPPAFF